The 26 T cell receptor beta chains presented below share a single source sample, sequenced in a study of response to subunit inactivated influenza vaccine. TCRdb passed the RT-PCR reads through MiXCR, listing each CDR3 protein once. The sample shows hundreds of thousands of distinct CDR3 sequences, about 11% of them seen only once. This sample was shared with a second study, whose subject was T cells expressing NK-cell markers. That paper states: TCR beta cDNA was generated via 5'RACE template switching incorporating UMIs.

This sample comprised PBMCs from blood, obtained on the day of vaccination. The origin of the receptors is a man aged 50-59 years who received an inactivated influenza vaccine.

This clonotype was detected only a few times. V gene TRBV14 combines with J gene TRBJ2-5; tentative D call: TRBD2 (5 bases). V was clipped by 7 bases and J by 3 bases, with 12 bases between them. The CDR3 spans 13 residues. The germline gives CDR1 SGHDN, CDR2 FVKESK. CDR3 nucleotide sequence: TGTGCCAGCATGACTACTGCAAAAGAGACCCAGTACTTC. Translated, it gives CASMTTAKETQYF.

This clonotype was seen a handful of times. This chain joins TRBV19 and TRBJ1-1; D is unresolved. CDR3 length: 13 residues. The germline V gene has CDR1 LNHDA and CDR2 SQIVND (reference sequence). V shed 9 bases and J shed 0 bases, with 11 bases lying between them. This chain's CDR3 is CASKQRMNTEAFF. CDR3 DNA: TGTGCCAGCAAGCAAAGAATGAACACTGAAGCTTTCTTT. Full variable domain (outside the CDR3, taken from reference TRBV19 and TRBJ1-1): DGGITQSPKYLFRKEGQNVTLSCEQNLNHDAMYWYRQDPGQGLRLIYYSQIVNDFQKGDIAEGYSVSREKKESFPLTVTSAQKNPTAFYLCASKQRMNTEAFFGQGTRLTVV.

This clonotype has only a few counts. CDR3 residues: CASSFVGRGIYEQYF. The DNA for the CDR3 is TGTGCCAGCAGTTTCGTAGGCAGGGGGATCTACGAGCAGTACTTC. This chain connects TRBV12-3 or TRBV12-4 to TRBJ2-7, with 7 positions matching TRBD1. J lost 3 bases, V lost 3 bases, and 8 bases had no gene match. This CDR3 contains 15 residues.

This clonotype was detected ten times or more. V gene TRBV11-1 combines with J gene TRBJ2-3, with 9 bases lining up with TRBD2. This CDR3 has 16 amino acids. Germline V gene lookup returns CDR1 SGHAT and CDR2 FQDESV (reference sequence). V trimming: 1 base; J trimming: 4 bases; junction bases outside the gene matches: 6. The DNA of the CDR3 is TGTGCCAGCAGCTTAGTTTCTAGCGGGATCCCAGATACGCAGTATTTT. Translated, it gives CASSLVSSGIPDTQYF.

As for this clonotype: At one end, the junction sequence differs from germline, possibly due to a read error. The chain couples TRBV6-2 or TRBV6-3 to TRBJ2-2, with 10 bases aligning to TRBD2. Germline V gives CDR1 MNHEY, CDR2 SVGEGT. The CDR3 has 14 amino acids. The CDR3 sequence is CRASGGYNTGELFF. The CDR3 region has the DNA TGCCGAGCTAGCGGGGGTTACAACACCGGGGAGCTGTTTTTT.

The rearrangement links TRBV14 to TRBJ2-7, with D possibly TRBD2 on 5 matching bases. V lost 4 bases to trimming and J lost 3 bases, with 19 bases between them. The CDR3 is 16 amino acids. Germline V gene data show CDR1 as SGHDN and CDR2 as FVKESK. The CDR3 protein is CASSPGGQTLDYEQYF. The CDR3 nucleotides read TGTGCCAGCAGCCCTGGCGGGCAGACCCTTGACTACGAGCAGTACTTC.

This clonotype was seen at least ten times. The chain has TRBV18 and TRBJ2-3; 7 bases agree with TRBD1. CDR3 length: 13 amino acids. V shed 3 bases, J shed 11 bases, and the junction held 8 bases outside the gene matches. Germline V lookup: CDR1 KGHSH, CDR2 LQKENI. The CDR3 nucleotides are TGTGCCAGCTCACCGGACAGGCAGAGAGGGCAGTATTTT. As protein: CASSPDRQRGQYF.

This CDR3 is CASSPSGAVSYNEQFF. The CDR3 nucleotides read TGTGCCAGCAGCCCAAGCGGGGCCGTCTCCTACAATGAGCAGTTCTTC. The V gene is TRBV2, the J gene TRBJ2-1; 7 positions agree with TRBD2. The length of the CDR3 is 16 residues. Germline V lookup: CDR1 SNHLY, CDR2 FYNNEI. Trimming took 6 bases from V and 0 from J; bases not matched to a gene: 8.

On this clonotype: The junction shows a germline mismatch at one end, possibly a read error. The rearrangement links TRBV29-1 to TRBJ1-1; D is perhaps TRBD1 (5 bases). Germline V gene lookup returns CDR1 SQVTM and CDR2 ANQGSEA. CDR3 length: 13 amino acids. DNA of the CDR3: TGCAGCGCCGAGGACATATCGAACACTGAGGCTTTCTTT. It yields the protein CSAEDISNTEAFF. The variable domain in full, completed from reference TRBV29-1 and TRBJ1-1, reads SAVISQKPSRDICQRGTSLTIQCQVDSQVTMMFWYRQQPGQSLTLIATANQGSEATYESGFVIDKFPISRPNLTFSTLTVSNMSPEDSSIYLCSAEDISNTEAFFGQGTRLTVV.

The chain links TRBV25-1 to TRBJ2-5; D call uncertain. There are 10 residues in the CDR3. Germline V CDR1 and CDR2: MGHDK, SYGVNS. Trimming removed 5 bases from V and 5 bases from J, with 3 bases in between. This CDR3 reads CASSHETQYF. CDR3 DNA sequence: TGTGCCAGCAGTCACGAGACCCAGTACTTC. The complete variable domain, with remaining parts taken from reference TRBV25-1 and TRBJ2-5, reads EADIYQTPRYLVIGTGKKITLECSQTMGHDKMYWYQQDPGMELHLIHYSYGVNSTEKGDLSSESTVSRIRTEHFPLTLESARPSHTSQYLCASSHETQYFGPGTRLLVL.

This chain links TRBV7-2 with TRBJ2-7; 7 positions agree with TRBD1. Unmatched junction bases numbered 7, after V lost 3 bases and J lost 2 bases. The V gene's germline CDR1 is SGHTA and CDR2 FQGNSA. The CDR3 is 15 residues long. The CDR3 spells CASSFLGQPTYEQYF. CDR3 nucleotide sequence: TGTGCCAGCAGCTTTCTGGGACAGCCCACCTACGAGCAGTACTTC.

In this sample, this clonotype turned up a few times. This rearrangement joins TRBV12-3 or TRBV12-4 to TRBJ2-7; D is perhaps TRBD2 (5 bases). This CDR3 region has 14 residues. Between the trimmed V and J ends, which lost 3 bases and 2 bases, there was a span of 11 bases. CDR3 DNA: TGTGCCAGCAGTTTCAAAGCGGCTCCCTACGAGCAGTACTTC. This codes for CASSFKAAPYEQYF.

The chain couples TRBV28 to TRBJ1-2, with 7 bases matching TRBD1. Germline lookup yields CDR1 MDHEN and CDR2 SYDVKM. Trimming cost V 7 bases and J 4 bases; bases outside gene matches: 9. The CDR3 is 14 residues long. DNA for the CDR3: TGTGCCAGCACCTTGAGGCCAGGGGGCTATGGCTACACCTTC. Residues: CASTLRPGGYGYTF.

A few counts support this clonotype. The rearrangement links TRBV6-2 or TRBV6-3 to TRBJ2-2, with 10 bases aligning to TRBD2. The CDR3 extends over 15 amino acids. With V trimmed by 10 bases and J by 7 bases, 12 bases remained unmatched. The germline V gene has CDR1 MNHEY and CDR2 SVGEGT. The CDR3 here is CATAIAGGLLGELFF. The CDR3 coding sequence is TGTGCCACCGCAATAGCGGGAGGCCTCCTCGGGGAGCTGTTTTTT.

In its sample, this clonotype was seen many times. The chain carries TRBV7-2 and TRBJ2-1; possibly TRBD1 for D (7 bases). CDR3 length: 17 residues. V lost 1 base to trimming and J lost 4 bases, with 17 bases between them. Germline lookup yields CDR1 SGHTA and CDR2 FQGNSA. The CDR3 DNA follows: TGTGCCAGCAGCTTAGTCGGGACGCAGGGGGGATACAATGAGCAGTTCTTC. Its translation: CASSLVGTQGGYNEQFF.

The chain is built from TRBV18 and TRBJ2-7, with 9 positions matching TRBD2. Germline V gene sequence: CDR1 KGHSH, CDR2 LQKENI. The CDR3 consists of 15 residues. Trimming at V came to 1 base and at J to 7 bases, leaving 8 bases not matched to a gene. CDR3 in amino acids: CASSPQAGGMGEQYF. The CDR3 bases are TGTGCCAGCTCACCACAAGCGGGAGGAATGGGGGAGCAGTACTTC.

In this sample, this clonotype turned up a few times. The rearrangement links TRBV20-1 to TRBJ1-1; D is perhaps TRBD1 (5 bases). The V and J ends lost 7 bases and 4 bases respectively, with 10 bases between them. The germline V gene has CDR1 DFQATT and CDR2 SNEGSKA (reference sequence). The CDR3 runs 11 residues. The DNA of the CDR3 is TGCAGTGTGACAGAGCCCACTGAAGCTTTCTTT. Translating gives CSVTEPTEAFF.

This clonotype appeared many times. V usage is TRBV29-1 and J usage is TRBJ2-3, with D tentatively TRBD2 (6 bases). This CDR3 comprises 13 residues. V was trimmed by 4 bases and J by 1 base, leaving 9 bases between them. The germline CDR1 and CDR2 sequences are SQVTM and ANQGSEA. The CDR3 sequence is CSVGPSGTDTQYF. In DNA form, the CDR3 reads TGCAGCGTTGGCCCTAGCGGCACAGATACGCAGTATTTT.

The chain recombines TRBV19 with TRBJ1-5; D is uncertain. The V end lost 5 bases, the J end lost 10 bases, and 15 bases lay between the germline ends. CDR3 length: 13 residues. Germline assignment: CDR1 LNHDA and CDR2 SQIVND (reference sequence). Here the CDR3 DNA reads TGTGCCAGTAGTGGTAGCAGACCATTTCCCCAGCATTTT. Amino acid sequence: CASSGSRPFPQHF.

The chain combines TRBV27 with TRBJ2-1; the match to TRBD2 covers 8 bases. V shed 5 bases, J shed 8 bases, and the junction held 14 bases outside the gene matches. From germline, CDR1 is MNHEY and CDR2 SMNVEV (reference sequence). The CDR3 extends over 16 amino acids. In DNA form, the CDR3 reads TGTGCCAGCAGTCCCTTAGCGGGAAGGTCACCTTATGAGCAGTTCTTC. Translated, it gives CASSPLAGRSPYEQFF.

V is TRBV20-1 and J is TRBJ1-4; D is ambiguous. Deletions cut 2 bases from V and 0 bases from J, with 10 bases between. The CDR3 extends over 15 amino acids. Per germline, CDR1 DFQATT and CDR2 SNEGSKA (reference sequence). CDR3 sequence: CSARNSRTTNEKLFF. CDR3 DNA sequence: TGCAGTGCTAGAAACAGCCGAACAACTAATGAAAAACTGTTTTTT.

The rearrangement links TRBV27 to TRBJ2-5; D is tentatively TRBD1 or TRBD2 (5 bases each). The V gene lost 6 bases and the J gene lost 1 base, with 9 bases spanning the gap. This CDR3 is built from 13 residues. Germline-derived CDR1 and CDR2 are MNHEY and SMNVEV (reference sequence). Here the CDR3 reads CASSRGFQETQYF. In DNA form, the CDR3 reads TGTGCCAGCAGCCGGGGCTTCCAAGAGACCCAGTACTTC.

This chain uses TRBV20-1 with TRBJ2-5; no firm D call. Germline V lookup: CDR1 DFQATT, CDR2 SNEGSKA (reference sequence). Between the trimmed V and J ends, which lost 0 bases and 5 bases, there was a span of 10 bases. The CDR3 is 13 residues long. CDR3 protein: CSARDSGSETQYF. In nucleotides, the CDR3 is TGCAGTGCTAGAGATTCGGGCAGTGAGACCCAGTACTTC.

The V gene is TRBV28, the J gene TRBJ2-1; possibly TRBD1 or TRBD2 for D (5 bases each). The CDR3 contains 18 residues. Germline V gives CDR1 MDHEN, CDR2 SYDVKM. The V end was cut by 2 bases, the J end by 7 bases, with 24 bases between. The DNA for the CDR3 is TGTGCCAGCAGTTTAGTTTGTGGGGACCACCCCCCTTATAATGAGCAGTTCTTC. Protein sequence: CASSLVCGDHPPYNEQFF.

The rearrangement joins TRBV12-3 or TRBV12-4 to TRBJ2-5, with a possible D match to TRBD2 (7 bases). The CDR3 covers 14 residues. Deletions cut 8 bases from V and 5 bases from J, with 18 bases between. CDR3 protein: CASSHRGGAETQYF. The CDR3, as DNA: TGTGCCAGCTCCCATCGCGGGGGCGCGGAGACCCAGTACTTC.

This clonotype appeared a few times. The chain combines TRBV20-1 with TRBJ2-2; D unclear. The V and J ends lost 3 bases and 6 bases respectively, with 8 bases between them. CDR3 length equals 12 residues. The germline CDR1 and CDR2 sequences are DFQATT and SNEGSKA (reference sequence). The CDR3 nucleotides are TGCAGTGCTAGCAATAGCCCCGGGGAGCTGTTTTTT. This encodes CSASNSPGELFF.